This paragraph covers one T cell receptor beta chain sequence. The data derive from a study of control samples from healthy donors and cancer patients. Trimming removed 1 base at V and 2 bases at J, with 9 bases between. CDR1 GTSNPN and CDR2 SVGIG come from the germline V gene (reference sequence). CDR3 length: 14 amino acids. The repertoire was sequenced with immunoSEQ multiplex PCR; TCRdb's copy has only in-frame clones and lacks some. The sample yields around 120,000 clones, just over 90% seen once. This TCR was recovered from a woman between 18 and 29 years old in good health. The sample consisted of blood. This chain joins TRBV30 and TRBJ2-1; no clear D. CDR3 coding DNA: TGTGCCTGGAGTGGAACTTCCCCCTACAATGAGCAGTTCTTC. Its protein product is CAWSGTSPYNEQFF. The whole variable domain, remainder taken from reference TRBV30 and TRBJ2-1, is SQTIHQWPATLVQPVGSPLSLECTVEGTSNPNLYWYRQAAGRGLQLLFYSVGIGQISSEVPQNLSASRPQDRQFILSSKKLLLSDSGFYLCAWSGTSPYNEQFFGPGTRLTVL.